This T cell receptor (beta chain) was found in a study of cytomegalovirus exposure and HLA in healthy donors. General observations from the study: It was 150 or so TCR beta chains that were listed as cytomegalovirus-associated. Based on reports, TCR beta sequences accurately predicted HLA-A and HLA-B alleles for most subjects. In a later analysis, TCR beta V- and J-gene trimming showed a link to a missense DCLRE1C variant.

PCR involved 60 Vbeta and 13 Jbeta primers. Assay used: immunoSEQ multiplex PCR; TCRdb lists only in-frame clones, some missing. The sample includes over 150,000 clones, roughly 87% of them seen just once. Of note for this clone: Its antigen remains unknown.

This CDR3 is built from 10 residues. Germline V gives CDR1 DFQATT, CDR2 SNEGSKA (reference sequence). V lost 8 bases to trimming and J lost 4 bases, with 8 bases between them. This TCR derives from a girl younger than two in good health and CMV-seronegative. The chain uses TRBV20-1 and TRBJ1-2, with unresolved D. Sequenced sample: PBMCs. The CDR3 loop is CSKDCYGYTF. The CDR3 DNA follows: TGCAGTAAGGACTGCTATGGCTACACCTTC.